This T cell receptor beta chain appears in the sequencing data of a study of CD8 T cells in ankylosing spondylitis. Library preparation for TCR beta used quantitative 5'-RACE with molecular barcodes. TCRdb itself ran the 5' RACE reads through MiXCR, one entry per CDR3 protein. The table records over 95,000 distinct CDR3 sequences, roughly 8.3% of them present only once. This clonotype was seen ten or more times. Its antigen remains unidentified. Notes on the study in general: Within matched ankylosing spondylitis synovial fluid, disease-linked clones were reportedly significantly enriched.

Germline CDR1 is LGHNA and CDR2 is YSLEER. The CDR3 has 16 residues. The ends were cut back, 1 base at V and 4 bases at J, with 16 bases in the middle. The sample taken for sequencing was blood, either unsorted or a sorted T cell fraction (not recorded which). The source of this sequence is a male donor with ankylosing spondylitis or in good health (not recorded which). This rearrangement joins TRBV4-3 to TRBJ1-1; TRBD1 might be the D (5 bases). The CDR3 reads CASSQGVVWGSTEAFF. In DNA, the CDR3 is TGCGCCAGCAGCCAAGGGGTGGTCTGGGGGTCCACTGAAGCTTTCTTT.